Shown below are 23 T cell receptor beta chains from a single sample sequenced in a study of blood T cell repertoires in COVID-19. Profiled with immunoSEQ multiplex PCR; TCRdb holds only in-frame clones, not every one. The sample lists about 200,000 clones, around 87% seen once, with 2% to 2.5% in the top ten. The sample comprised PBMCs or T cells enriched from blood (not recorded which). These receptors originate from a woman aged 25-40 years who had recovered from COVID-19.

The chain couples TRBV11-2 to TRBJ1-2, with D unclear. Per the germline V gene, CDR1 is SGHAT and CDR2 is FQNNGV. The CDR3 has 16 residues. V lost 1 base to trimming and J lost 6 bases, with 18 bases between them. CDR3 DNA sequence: TGTGCCAGCAGCTTAGCCTACCCTGGCAGAGCGAATGGCTACACCTTC. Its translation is CASSLAYPGRANGYTF.

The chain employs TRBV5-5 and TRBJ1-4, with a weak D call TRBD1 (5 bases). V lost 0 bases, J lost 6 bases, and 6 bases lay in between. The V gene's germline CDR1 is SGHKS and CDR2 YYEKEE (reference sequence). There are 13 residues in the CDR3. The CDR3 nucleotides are TGTGCCAGCAGCTTGGTAGGGGATGAAAAACTGTTTTTT. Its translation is CASSLVGDEKLFF.

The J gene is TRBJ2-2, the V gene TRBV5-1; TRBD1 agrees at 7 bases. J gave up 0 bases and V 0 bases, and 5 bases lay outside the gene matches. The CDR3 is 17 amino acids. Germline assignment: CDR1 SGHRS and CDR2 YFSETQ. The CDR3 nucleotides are TGCGCCAGCAGCTTGGTAGGGGGCAGAGCGAACACCGGGGAGCTGTTTTTT. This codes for CASSLVGGRANTGELFF.

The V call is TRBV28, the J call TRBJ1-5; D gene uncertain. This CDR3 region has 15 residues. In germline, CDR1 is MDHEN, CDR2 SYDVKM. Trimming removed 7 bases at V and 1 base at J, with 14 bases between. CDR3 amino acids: CASTPLEQSNQPQHF. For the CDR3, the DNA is TGTGCCAGCACCCCTTTAGAACAGAGCAATCAGCCCCAGCATTTT.

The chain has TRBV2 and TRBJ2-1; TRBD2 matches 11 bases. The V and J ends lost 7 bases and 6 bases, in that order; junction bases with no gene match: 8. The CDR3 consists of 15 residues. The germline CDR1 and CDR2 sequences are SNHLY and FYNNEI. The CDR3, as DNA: TGTGCCAGCAATCGGGGGGGACTAGCGGCCAATGAGCAGTTCTTC. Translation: CASNRGGLAANEQFF.

The CDR3 bases are TGTGCCAGCAGAGGGGACAGGGGATCTCCGGTCACTGAAGCTTTCTTT. As protein: CASRGDRGSPVTEAFF. The chain employs TRBV5-6 and TRBJ1-1; the match to TRBD1 covers 10 bases. The J segment lost 4 bases and the V segment lost 5 bases, leaving 11 bases of the junction unmatched. Germline V gene sequence: CDR1 SGHDT, CDR2 YYEEEE. The CDR3 extends over 16 amino acids.

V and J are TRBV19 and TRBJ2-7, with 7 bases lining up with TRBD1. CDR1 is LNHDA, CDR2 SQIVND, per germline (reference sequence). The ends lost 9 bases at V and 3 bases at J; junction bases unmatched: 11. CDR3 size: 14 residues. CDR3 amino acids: CASSLQTGVYEQYF. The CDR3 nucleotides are TGTGCCAGCAGTTTGCAAACAGGGGTCTACGAGCAGTACTTC.

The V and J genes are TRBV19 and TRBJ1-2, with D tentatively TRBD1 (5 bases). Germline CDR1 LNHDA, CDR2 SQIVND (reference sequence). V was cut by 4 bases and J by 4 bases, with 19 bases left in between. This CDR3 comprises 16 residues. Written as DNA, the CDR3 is TGTGCCAGTAGTAGCGGGGCCGGGGGTGGTGGCTATGGCTACACCTTC. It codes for CASSSGAGGGGYGYTF.

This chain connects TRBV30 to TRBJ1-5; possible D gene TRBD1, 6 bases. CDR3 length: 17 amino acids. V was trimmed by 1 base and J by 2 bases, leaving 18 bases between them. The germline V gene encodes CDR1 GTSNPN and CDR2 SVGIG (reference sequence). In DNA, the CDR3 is TGTGCCTGGAGTGCCGACAGGCCTCCCAGGCGCAATCAGCCCCAGCATTTT. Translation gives CAWSADRPPRRNQPQHF.

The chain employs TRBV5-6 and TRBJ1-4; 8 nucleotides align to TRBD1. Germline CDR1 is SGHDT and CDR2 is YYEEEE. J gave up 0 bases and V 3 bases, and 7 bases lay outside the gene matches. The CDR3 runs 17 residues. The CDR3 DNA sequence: TGTGCCAGCAGCTGGACAGGGCGGACTACAACTAATGAAAAACTGTTTTTT. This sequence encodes CASSWTGRTTTNEKLFF.

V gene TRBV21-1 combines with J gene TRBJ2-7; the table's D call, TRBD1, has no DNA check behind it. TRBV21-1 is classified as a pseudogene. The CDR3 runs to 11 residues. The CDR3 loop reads CASSKGPGLYF. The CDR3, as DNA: TGTGCCAGCAGCAAAGGGCCAGGGTTGTACTTC.

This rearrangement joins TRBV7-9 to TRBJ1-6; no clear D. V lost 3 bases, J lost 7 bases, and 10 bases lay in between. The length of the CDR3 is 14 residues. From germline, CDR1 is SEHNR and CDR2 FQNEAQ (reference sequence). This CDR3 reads CASSFEFWNSPLHF. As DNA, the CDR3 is TGTGCCAGCAGCTTTGAGTTTTGGAATTCACCCCTCCACTTT.

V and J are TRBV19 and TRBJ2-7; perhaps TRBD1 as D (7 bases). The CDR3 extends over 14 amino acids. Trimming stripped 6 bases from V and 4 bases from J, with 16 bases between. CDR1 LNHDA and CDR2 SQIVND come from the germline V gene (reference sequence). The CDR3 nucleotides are TGTGCCAGTAGCCCCAGGGGGACTTTTTACGAGCAGTACTTC. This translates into CASSPRGTFYEQYF.

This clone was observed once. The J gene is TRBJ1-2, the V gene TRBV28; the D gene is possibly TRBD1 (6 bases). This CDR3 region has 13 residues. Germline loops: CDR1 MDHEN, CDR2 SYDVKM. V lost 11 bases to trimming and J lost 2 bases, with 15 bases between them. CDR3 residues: CACHLGANYGYTF. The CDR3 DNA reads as TGTGCCTGCCATTTGGGGGCCAACTATGGCTACACCTTC.

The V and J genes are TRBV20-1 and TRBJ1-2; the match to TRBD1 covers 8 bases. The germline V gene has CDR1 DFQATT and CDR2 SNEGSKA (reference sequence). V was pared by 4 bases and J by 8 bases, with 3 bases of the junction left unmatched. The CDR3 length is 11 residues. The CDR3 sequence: CSANRGGGYTF. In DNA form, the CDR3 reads TGCAGTGCTAACAGGGGGGGAGGCTACACCTTC.

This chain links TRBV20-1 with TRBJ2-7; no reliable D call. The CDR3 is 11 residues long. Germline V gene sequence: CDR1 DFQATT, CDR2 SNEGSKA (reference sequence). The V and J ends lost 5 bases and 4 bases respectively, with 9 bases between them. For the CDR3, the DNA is TGCAGTGCTCCCACGGAGTACGAGCAGTACTTC. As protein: CSAPTEYEQYF.

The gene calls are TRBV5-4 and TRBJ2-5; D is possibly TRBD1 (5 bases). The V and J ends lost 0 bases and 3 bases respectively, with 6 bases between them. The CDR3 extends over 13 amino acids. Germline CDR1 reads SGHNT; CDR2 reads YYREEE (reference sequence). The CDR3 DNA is TGTGCCAGCAGCTTGGTAGGGGAAGAGACCCAGTACTTC. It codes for CASSLVGEETQYF.

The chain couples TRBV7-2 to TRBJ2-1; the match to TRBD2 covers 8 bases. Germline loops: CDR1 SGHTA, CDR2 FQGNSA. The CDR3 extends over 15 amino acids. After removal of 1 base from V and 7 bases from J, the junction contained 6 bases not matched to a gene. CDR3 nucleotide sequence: TGTGCCAGCAGCTTAGGTGACCTAGCGGGTAATGAGCAGTTCTTC. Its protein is CASSLGDLAGNEQFF.

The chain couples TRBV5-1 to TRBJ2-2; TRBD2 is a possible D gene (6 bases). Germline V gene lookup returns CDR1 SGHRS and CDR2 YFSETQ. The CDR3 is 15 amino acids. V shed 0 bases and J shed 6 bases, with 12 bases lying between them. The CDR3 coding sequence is TGCGCCAGCAGCTTGGTGGAGGGCTGGGCCGGGGAGCTGTTTTTT. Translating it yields CASSLVEGWAGELFF.

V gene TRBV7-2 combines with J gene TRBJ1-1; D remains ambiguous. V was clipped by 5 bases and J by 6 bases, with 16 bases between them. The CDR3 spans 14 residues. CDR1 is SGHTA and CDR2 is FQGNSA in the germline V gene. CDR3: CASSPQIGVAEAFF. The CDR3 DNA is TGTGCCAGCAGCCCACAGATCGGCGTTGCTGAAGCTTTCTTT.

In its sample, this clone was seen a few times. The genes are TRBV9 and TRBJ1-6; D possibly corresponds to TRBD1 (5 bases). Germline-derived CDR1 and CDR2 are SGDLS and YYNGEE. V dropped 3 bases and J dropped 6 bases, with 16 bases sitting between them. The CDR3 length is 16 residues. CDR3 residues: CASSAMGRGSNSPLHF. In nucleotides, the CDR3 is TGTGCCAGCAGCGCCATGGGACGGGGGAGTAATTCACCCCTCCACTTT. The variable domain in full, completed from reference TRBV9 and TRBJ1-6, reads DSGVTQTPKHLITATGQRVTLRCSPRSGDLSVYWYQQSLDQGLQFLIQYYNGEERAKGNILERFSAQQFPDLHSELNLSSLELGDSALYFCASSAMGRGSNSPLHFGNGTRLTVT.

CDR3 DNA: TGTGCCAGCTCACCACATCGACAGGCGCCCAACCAGCCCCAGCATTTT. Its translation is CASSPHRQAPNQPQHF. The chain uses TRBV18 and TRBJ1-5, with D possibly TRBD1 on 6 matching bases. Germline-derived CDR1 and CDR2 are KGHSH and LQKENI. The CDR3 has 16 amino acids. V was trimmed by 1 base and J by 7 bases, leaving 17 bases between them. Based on the CDR3 plus reference TRBV18 and TRBJ1-5, the full variable domain is NAGVMQNPRHLVRRRGQEARLRCSPMKGHSHVYWYRQLPEEGLKFMVYLQKENIIDESGMPKERFSAEFPKEGPSILRIQQVVRGDSAAYFCASSPHRQAPNQPQHFGDGTRLSIL.

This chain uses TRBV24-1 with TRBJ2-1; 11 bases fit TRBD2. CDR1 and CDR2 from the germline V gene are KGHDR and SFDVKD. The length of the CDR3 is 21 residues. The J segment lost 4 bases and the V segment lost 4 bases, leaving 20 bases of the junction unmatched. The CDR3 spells CATSERMTSGTLPYGYNEQFF. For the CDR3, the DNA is TGTGCCACCAGTGAGCGGATGACTAGCGGGACGCTCCCGTACGGGTACAATGAGCAGTTCTTC.